This T cell receptor (beta chain) was documented in a study of T-cell memory formation after mild COVID-19. TCRdb recomputed calls from the 5' RACE reads with MiXCR, one row per CDR3 protein. The sample has over 300,000 distinct CDR3 sequences, more than 20% seen once; the top ten hold roughly a fifth. The length of the CDR3 is 17 residues. V shed 2 bases and J 4 bases; nucleotides not matched to a gene: 13. The germline CDR1 and CDR2 sequences are MNHEY and SVGEGT. This clonotype was found many times. The sequenced sample consisted of PBMCs or a T cell subset sorted from them (not recorded which). The clonotype comes from a man between 18 and 35 years old who had mild COVID-19 (a few samples of this study predate the infection). Cell type and time point are not known. This chain joins TRBV6-2 or TRBV6-3 and TRBJ2-7, with 8 bases fitting TRBD1. CDR3: CASSYPGQAFLSYEQYF. The CDR3, as DNA: TGTGCCAGCAGTTACCCGGGACAGGCTTTCCTTTCTTACGAGCAGTACTTC.